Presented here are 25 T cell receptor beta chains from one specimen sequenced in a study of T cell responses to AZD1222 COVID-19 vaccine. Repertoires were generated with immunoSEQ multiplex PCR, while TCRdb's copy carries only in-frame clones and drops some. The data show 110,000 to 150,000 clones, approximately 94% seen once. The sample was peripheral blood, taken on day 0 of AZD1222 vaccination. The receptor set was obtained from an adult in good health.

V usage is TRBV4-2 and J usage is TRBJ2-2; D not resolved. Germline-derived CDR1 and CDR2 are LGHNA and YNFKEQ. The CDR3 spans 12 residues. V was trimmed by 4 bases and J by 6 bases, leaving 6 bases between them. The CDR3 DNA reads TGTGCCAGCAGCCGAGCCGCCGGGGAGCTGTTTTTT. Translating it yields CASSRAAGELFF.

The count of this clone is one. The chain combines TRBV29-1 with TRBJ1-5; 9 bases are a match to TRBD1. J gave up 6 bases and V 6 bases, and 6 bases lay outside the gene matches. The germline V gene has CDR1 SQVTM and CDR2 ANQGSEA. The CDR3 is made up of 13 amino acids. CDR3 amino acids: CSVGQTGGQPQHF. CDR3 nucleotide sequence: TGCAGCGTCGGCCAGACAGGGGGTCAGCCCCAGCATTTT.

The CDR3, as DNA: TGTGCCAGCAGCGTAGAGGGCGGGGAGCTGTTTTTT. It specifies CASSVEGGELFF. This chain joins TRBV9 and TRBJ2-2; the D is unclear. This CDR3 is 12 amino acids long. The germline CDR1 and CDR2 sequences are SGDLS and YYNGEE. V lost 0 bases, J lost 7 bases, and 4 bases lay in between.

CDR3 coding DNA: TGTGCCAGCTCGATCCTGGGGGCTTGGACTGAAGCTTTCTTT. The encoded protein is CASSILGAWTEAFF. The V gene is TRBV6-5, the J gene TRBJ1-1; D is possibly TRBD1 (6 bases). The CDR3 is 14 residues long. The V gene's germline CDR1 is MNHEY and CDR2 SVGAGI. With 8 bases removed from V and 5 bases from J, the gap between germline ends came to 18 bases.

The CDR3 here is CASSYQYEQYF. The CDR3 nucleotides read TGTGCCAGCAGCTATCAGTACGAGCAGTACTTC. The chain uses TRBV7-9 and TRBJ2-7; no reliable D call. The germline CDR1 and CDR2 sequences are SEHNR and FQNEAQ (reference sequence). Trimming left V 4 bases short and J 4 bases short, with 5 bases between. The CDR3 spans 11 residues.

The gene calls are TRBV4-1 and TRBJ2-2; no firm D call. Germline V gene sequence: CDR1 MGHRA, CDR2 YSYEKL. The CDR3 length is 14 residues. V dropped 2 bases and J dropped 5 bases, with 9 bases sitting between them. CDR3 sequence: CASSQSTKTGELFF. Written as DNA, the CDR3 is TGCGCCAGCAGCCAATCAACAAAAACCGGGGAGCTGTTTTTT.

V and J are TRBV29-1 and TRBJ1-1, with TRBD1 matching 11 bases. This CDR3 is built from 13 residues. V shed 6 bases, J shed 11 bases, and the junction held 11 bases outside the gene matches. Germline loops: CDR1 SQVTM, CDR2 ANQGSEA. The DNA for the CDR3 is TGCAGCGTCTCCGGGACAGGGGGACTCGGGGCTTTCTTT. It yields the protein CSVSGTGGLGAFF.

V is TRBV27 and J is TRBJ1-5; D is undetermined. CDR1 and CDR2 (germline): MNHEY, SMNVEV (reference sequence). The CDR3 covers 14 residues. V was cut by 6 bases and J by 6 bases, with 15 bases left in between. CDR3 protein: CASSPIAAAQPQHF. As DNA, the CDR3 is TGTGCCAGCAGCCCCATCGCCGCTGCTCAGCCCCAGCATTTT.

In DNA form, the CDR3 reads TGTGCCAGCAGCGATCCCGGGACAGGTTCCTACAATGAGCAGTTCTTC. Its translation: CASSDPGTGSYNEQFF. This rearrangement joins TRBV11-2 to TRBJ2-1; TRBD1 matches at 8 bases. The germline gives CDR1 SGHAT, CDR2 FQNNGV. V gave up 5 bases and J gave up 1 base; unmatched junction bases: 7. The length of the CDR3 is 16 residues.

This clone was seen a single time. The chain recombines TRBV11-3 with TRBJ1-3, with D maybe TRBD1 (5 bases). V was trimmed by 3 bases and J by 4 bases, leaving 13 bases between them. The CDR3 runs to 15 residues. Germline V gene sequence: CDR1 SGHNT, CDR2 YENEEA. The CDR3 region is CASSLESRAGNTIYF. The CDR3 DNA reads TGTGCCAGCAGCTTGGAATCCAGGGCGGGAAACACCATATATTTT.

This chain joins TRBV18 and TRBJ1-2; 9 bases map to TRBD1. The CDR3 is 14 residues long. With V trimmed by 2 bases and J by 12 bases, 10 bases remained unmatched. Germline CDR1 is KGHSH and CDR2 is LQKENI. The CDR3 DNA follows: TGTGCCAGCTCACCAGGTGGGACAGGGTTTGTGAACACCTTC. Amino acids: CASSPGGTGFVNTF.

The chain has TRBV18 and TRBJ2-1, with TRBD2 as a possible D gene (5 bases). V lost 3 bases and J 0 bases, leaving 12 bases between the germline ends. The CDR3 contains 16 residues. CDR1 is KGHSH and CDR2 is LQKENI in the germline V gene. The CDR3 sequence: CASSPLGVGSYNEQFF. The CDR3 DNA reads TGTGCCAGCTCACCCCTCGGGGTCGGCTCCTACAATGAGCAGTTCTTC.

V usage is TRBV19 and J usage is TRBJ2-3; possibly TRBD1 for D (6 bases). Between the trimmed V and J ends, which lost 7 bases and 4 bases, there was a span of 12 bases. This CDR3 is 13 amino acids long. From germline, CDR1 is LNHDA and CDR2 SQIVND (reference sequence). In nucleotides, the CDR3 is TGTGCCAGTAACCCTAGGGGGTCAGATACGCAGTATTTT. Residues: CASNPRGSDTQYF.

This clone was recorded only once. Written as DNA, the CDR3 is TGCGCCAGCAGTAGGGGGACAGGGATTTCACCCCTCCACTTT. Amino acid sequence: CASSRGTGISPLHF. The rearrangement uses TRBV10-2 and TRBJ1-6, with 9 nucleotides matching TRBD1. In germline, CDR1 is WSHSY, CDR2 SAAADI. This CDR3 region has 14 residues. V was pared by 5 bases and J by 9 bases, with 5 bases of the junction left unmatched.

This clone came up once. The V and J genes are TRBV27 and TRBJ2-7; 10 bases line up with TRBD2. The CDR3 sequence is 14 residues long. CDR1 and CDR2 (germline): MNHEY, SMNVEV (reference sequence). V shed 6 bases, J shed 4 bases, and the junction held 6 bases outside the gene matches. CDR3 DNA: TGTGCCAGCAGCCTAGTAGCGGGGGGTTACGAGCAGTACTTC. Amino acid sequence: CASSLVAGGYEQYF.

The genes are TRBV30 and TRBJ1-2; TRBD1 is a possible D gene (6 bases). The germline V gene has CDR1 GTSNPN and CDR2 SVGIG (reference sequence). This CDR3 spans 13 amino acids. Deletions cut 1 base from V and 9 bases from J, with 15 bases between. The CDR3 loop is CAWSEGVLASYTF. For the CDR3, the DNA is TGTGCCTGGAGTGAGGGGGTCCTCGCAAGCTACACCTTC.

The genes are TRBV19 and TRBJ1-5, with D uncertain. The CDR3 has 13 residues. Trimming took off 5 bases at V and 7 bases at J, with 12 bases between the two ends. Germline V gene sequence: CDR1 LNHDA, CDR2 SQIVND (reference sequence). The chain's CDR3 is CASSPTFNQPQHF. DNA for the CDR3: TGTGCCAGTAGTCCCACGTTTAACCAGCCCCAGCATTTT.

The CDR3 is CASSFGGMNTEAFF. Here the CDR3 DNA reads TGTGCCAGCAGCTTCGGTGGAATGAACACTGAAGCTTTCTTT. The chain employs TRBV7-2 and TRBJ1-1, with unresolved D. Germline V gives CDR1 SGHTA, CDR2 FQGNSA. V lost 3 bases, J lost 0 bases, and 8 bases lay in between. This CDR3 has 14 residues.

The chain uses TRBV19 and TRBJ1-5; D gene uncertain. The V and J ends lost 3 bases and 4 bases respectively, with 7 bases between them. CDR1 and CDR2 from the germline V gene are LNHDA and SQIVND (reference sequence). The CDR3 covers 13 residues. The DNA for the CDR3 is TGTGCCAGTAGTATTCAGCAGAATCAGCCCCAGCATTTT. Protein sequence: CASSIQQNQPQHF.

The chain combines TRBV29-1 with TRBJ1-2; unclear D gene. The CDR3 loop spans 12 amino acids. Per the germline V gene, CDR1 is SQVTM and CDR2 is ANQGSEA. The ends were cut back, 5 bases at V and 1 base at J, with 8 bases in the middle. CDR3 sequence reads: CSVLWGNYGYTF. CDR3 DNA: TGCAGCGTTCTTTGGGGTAACTATGGCTACACCTTC.

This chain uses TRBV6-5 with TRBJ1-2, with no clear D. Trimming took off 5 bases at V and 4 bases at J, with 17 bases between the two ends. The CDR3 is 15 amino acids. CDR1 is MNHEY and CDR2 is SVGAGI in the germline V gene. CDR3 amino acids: CASSPGPAEGYGYTF. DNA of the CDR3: TGTGCCAGCAGTCCGGGCCCGGCGGAGGGCTATGGCTACACCTTC.

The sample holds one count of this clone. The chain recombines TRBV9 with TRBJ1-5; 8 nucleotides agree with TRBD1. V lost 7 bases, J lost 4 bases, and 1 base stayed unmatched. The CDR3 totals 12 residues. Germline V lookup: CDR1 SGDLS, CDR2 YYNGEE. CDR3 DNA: TGTGCCAGCGGACAGGGAAATCAGCCCCAGCATTTT. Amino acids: CASGQGNQPQHF.

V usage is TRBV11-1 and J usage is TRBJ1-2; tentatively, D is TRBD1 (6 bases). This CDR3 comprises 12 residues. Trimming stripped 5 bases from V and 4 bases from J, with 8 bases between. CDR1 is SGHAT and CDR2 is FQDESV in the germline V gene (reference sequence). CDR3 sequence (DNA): TGTGCCAGCAGCGACAGGACCTATGGCTACACCTTC. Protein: CASSDRTYGYTF.

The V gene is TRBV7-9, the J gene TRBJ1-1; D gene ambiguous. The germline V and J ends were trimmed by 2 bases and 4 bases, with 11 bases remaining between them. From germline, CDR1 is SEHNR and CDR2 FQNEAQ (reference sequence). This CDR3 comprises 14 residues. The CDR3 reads CASSLFDGGTEAFF. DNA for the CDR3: TGTGCCAGCAGCTTATTTGACGGTGGCACTGAAGCTTTCTTT.

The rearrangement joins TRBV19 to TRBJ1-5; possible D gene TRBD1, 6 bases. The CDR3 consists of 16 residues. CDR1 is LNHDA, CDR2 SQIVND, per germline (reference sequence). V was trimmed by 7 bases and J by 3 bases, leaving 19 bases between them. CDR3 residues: CASTPSTRGYNQPQHF. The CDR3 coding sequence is TGTGCCAGTACCCCTAGTACCAGGGGTTACAATCAGCCCCAGCATTTT.